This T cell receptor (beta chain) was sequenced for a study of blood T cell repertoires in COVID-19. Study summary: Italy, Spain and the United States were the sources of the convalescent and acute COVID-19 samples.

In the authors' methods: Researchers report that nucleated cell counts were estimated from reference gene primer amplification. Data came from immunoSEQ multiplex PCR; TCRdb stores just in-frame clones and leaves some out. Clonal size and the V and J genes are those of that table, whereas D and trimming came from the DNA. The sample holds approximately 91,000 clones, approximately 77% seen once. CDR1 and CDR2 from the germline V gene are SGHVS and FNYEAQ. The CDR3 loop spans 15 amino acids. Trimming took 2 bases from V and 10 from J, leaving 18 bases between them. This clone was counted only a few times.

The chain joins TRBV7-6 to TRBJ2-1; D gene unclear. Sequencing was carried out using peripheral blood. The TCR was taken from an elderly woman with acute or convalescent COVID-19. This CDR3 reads CASSLTTTLRSEQFF. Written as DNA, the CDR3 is TGTGCCAGCAGCTTAACCACTACTCTTCGATCGGAGCAGTTCTTC.